The 11 T cell receptor beta chains in this list originate from one sample, sequenced in a study of tumor-infiltrating lymphocytes in oesophageal squamous cell carcinoma. TCRdb called the PCR reads again in MiXCR, with one record for every CDR3 protein. Here the sample spans 15,000 to 20,000 distinct CDR3 sequences, roughly 53% being singletons. Sequences were obtained from esophageal tumor tissue. The receptors were gathered from a male donor with esophageal squamous cell carcinoma.

As for this clonotype: Its ends do not fully match the called genes, so a read error is possible. This chain links TRBV5-3 with TRBJ2-5; the match to TRBD2 covers 7 bases. TRBV5-3 counts as an open reading frame of uncertain function. The CDR3 is 17 residues long. The CDR3 protein is CASSFEGLLDTYNEQYF. The CDR3 nucleotides read TGTGCCAGCAGCTTCGAGGGACTACTCGATACCTACAATGAGCAGTACTTC.

J is TRBJ1-2 and V is TRBV28; D perhaps matches TRBD1 (5 bases). The V gene lost 5 bases and the J gene lost 6 bases, with 10 bases spanning the gap. This CDR3 contains 12 residues. From germline, CDR1 is MDHEN and CDR2 SYDVKM. The DNA of the CDR3 is TGTGCCAGCAGTGCGCAGGGAGATGGCTACACCTTC. Amino acid sequence: CASSAQGDGYTF.

Remarks on this clonotype: Likely a read error: the CDR3 ends without its conserved phenylalanine or tryptophan. No DNA is shown, since the ends of the CDR3 on it are uncertain; the CDR3 is the one TCRdb lists. V and J are TRBV27 and TRBJ2-1; the D call in the table, TRBD1, was not verified against the DNA. The CDR3 is 17 amino acids long, termini counted. Germline assignment: CDR1 MNHEY and CDR2 SMNVEV (reference sequence). This chain's CDR3 is CASRPSSGIHYGYTFGS.

This clonotype has a single count. CDR3 DNA: TGTGCCAGCAGCATTAGGACTAGCGGGAGCTCCGGGGCCAACGTCCTGACTTTC. Its protein product is CASSIRTSGSSGANVLTF. This sequence joins TRBV7-2 and TRBJ2-6; 13 positions agree with TRBD2. Trimming removed 5 bases from V and 4 bases from J; junction bases left unmatched: 8. The germline V gene has CDR1 SGHTA and CDR2 FQGNSA. The CDR3 loop spans 18 amino acids.

V is TRBV7-2 and J is TRBJ2-7; no reliable D call. With 5 bases removed from V and 5 bases from J, the gap between germline ends came to 10 bases. Germline values: CDR1 SGHTA, CDR2 FQGNSA. The length of the CDR3 is 12 residues. CDR3 in amino acids: CASSPLYNEQYF. CDR3 bases: TGTGCCAGCAGCCCGCTTTATAACGAGCAGTACTTC. The full variable domain, in which reference TRBV7-2 and TRBJ2-7 provide the parts outside the CDR3, is GAGVSQSPSNKVTEKGKDVELRCDPISGHTALYWYRQSLGQGLEFLIYFQGNSAPDKSGLPSDRFSAERTGGSVSTLTIQRTQQEDSAVYLCASSPLYNEQYFGPGTRLTVT.

This clonotype appeared a few times. This chain uses TRBV12-3 or TRBV12-4 with TRBJ2-3; D might be TRBD1 (5 bases). The V end was cut by 5 bases, the J end by 0 bases, with 15 bases between. CDR3 length: 16 amino acids. CDR3 sequence: CASSPLGVPSTDTQYF. CDR3 nucleotide sequence: TGTGCCAGCAGTCCTTTAGGGGTCCCTAGCACAGATACGCAGTATTTT.

This clonotype was seen many times. A much larger clonotype is one base distant, so this may be a read error. The genes are TRBV27 and TRBJ2-4; D gene unclear. The germline V gene encodes CDR1 MNHEY and CDR2 SMNVEV (reference sequence). V was cut by 7 bases and J by 13 bases, with 20 bases left in between. The CDR3 is 13 residues long. The CDR3 protein is CASTPGRLGEQYF. In nucleotides, the CDR3 is TGTGCCAGCACCCCGGGCCGACTTGGTGAGCAGTACTTC.

This clonotype appeared many times. V gene TRBV6-1 combines with J gene TRBJ1-5, with TRBD1 identical over 9 bases. Trimming took 3 bases from V and 7 from J; bases not matched to a gene: 7. The CDR3 totals 15 residues. Germline CDR1 reads MNHNS; CDR2 reads SASEGT. CDR3 loop: CASSEGGTGLQPQHF. The CDR3 DNA is TGTGCCAGCAGTGAGGGAGGGACAGGGTTGCAGCCCCAGCATTTT.

The sample holds many counts of this clonotype. Without the conserved terminal phenylalanine or tryptophan, this CDR3 likely stems from a read error. Because the CDR3's place on the DNA is in doubt, the DNA is left out and the CDR3 is given as listed by TCRdb. This chain connects TRBV7-9 to TRBJ2-2; the D segment call TRBD2 is taken from the table without a DNA check. The germline V gene has CDR1 SEHNR and CDR2 FQNEAQ (reference sequence). Including both end residues, the CDR3 is 8 amino acids long. The CDR3 spells CASSLVLA.

The J gene is TRBJ2-1, the V gene TRBV7-6; 7 bases line up with TRBD1. Germline V lookup: CDR1 SGHVS, CDR2 FNYEAQ. V gave up 3 bases and J gave up 10 bases; unmatched junction bases: 9. This CDR3 region has 14 residues. The CDR3 coding sequence is TGTGCCAGCAGCTTTGGGACAGCCCGCCGGGAGCAGTTCTTC. Translating gives CASSFGTARREQFF.

This rearrangement joins TRBV12-3 or TRBV12-4 to TRBJ1-2; 8 bases are a match to TRBD1. There are 13 residues in the CDR3. V trimming: 4 bases; J trimming: 4 bases; junction bases outside the gene matches: 2. The CDR3 DNA sequence: TGTGCCAGCAGTTGGACAGGGTCCTATGGCTACACCTTC. Amino acids: CASSWTGSYGYTF.